Detailed here is one T cell receptor (beta chain). This specimen comes from a study of tissue T cells after allogeneic stem cell transplantation. Using immunoSEQ multiplex PCR, the repertoire was profiled, and TCRdb retains in-frame clones only, with some absent. The sample includes roughly 25,000 clones, 73% of them seen just once. The CDR3 length is 16 residues. CDR1 and CDR2 (germline): MGHRA, YSYEKL. With 0 bases removed from V and 4 bases from J, the gap between germline ends came to 15 bases. The chain combines TRBV4-1 with TRBJ1-2; D is unclear. Sample: tissue from the ileum, taken at autopsy. This TCR was recovered from a female donor older than 55 with lung cancer. The CDR3 DNA is TGCGCCAGCAGCCAAGATCAACAGCAGCTCGCCTATGGCTACACCTTC. It yields the protein CASSQDQQQLAYGYTF.